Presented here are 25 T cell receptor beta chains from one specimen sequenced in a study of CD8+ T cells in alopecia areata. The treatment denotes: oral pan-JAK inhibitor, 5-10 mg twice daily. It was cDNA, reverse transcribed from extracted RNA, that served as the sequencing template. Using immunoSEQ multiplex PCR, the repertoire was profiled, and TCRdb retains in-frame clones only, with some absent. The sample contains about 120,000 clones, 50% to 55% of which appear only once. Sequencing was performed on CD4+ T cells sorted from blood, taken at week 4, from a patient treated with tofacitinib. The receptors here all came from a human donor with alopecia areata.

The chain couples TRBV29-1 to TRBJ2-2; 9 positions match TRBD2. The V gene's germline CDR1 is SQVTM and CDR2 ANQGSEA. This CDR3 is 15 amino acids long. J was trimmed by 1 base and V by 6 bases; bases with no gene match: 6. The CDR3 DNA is TGCAGCGTAGCCGGGACTAGCATGAACACCGGGGAGCTGTTTTTT. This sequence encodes CSVAGTSMNTGELFF.

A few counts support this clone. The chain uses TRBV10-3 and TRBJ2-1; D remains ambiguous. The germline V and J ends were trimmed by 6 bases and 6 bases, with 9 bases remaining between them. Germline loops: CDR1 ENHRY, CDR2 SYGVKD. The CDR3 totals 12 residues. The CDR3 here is CAISGGSNEQFF. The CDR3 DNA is TGTGCCATCAGCGGCGGTAGCAATGAGCAGTTCTTC.

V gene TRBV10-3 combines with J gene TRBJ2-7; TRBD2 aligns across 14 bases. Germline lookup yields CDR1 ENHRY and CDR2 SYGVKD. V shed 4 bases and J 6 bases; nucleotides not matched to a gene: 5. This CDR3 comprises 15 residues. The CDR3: CAISGLAGGLFEQYF. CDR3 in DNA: TGTGCCATCAGTGGACTAGCGGGAGGGCTCTTCGAGCAGTACTTC.

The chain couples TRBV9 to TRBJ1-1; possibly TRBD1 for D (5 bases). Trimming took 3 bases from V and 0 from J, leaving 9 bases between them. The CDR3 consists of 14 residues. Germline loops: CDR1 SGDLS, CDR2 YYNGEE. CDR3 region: CASSETVMNTEAFF. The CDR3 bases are TGTGCCAGCAGCGAGACAGTTATGAACACTGAAGCTTTCTTT.

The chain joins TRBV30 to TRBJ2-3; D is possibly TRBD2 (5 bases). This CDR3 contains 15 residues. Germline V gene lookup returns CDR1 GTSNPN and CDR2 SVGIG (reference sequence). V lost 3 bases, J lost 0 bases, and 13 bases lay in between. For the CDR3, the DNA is TGTGCCTGGAGCACGGGGTTAGTTAGCACAGATACGCAGTATTTT. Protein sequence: CAWSTGLVSTDTQYF.

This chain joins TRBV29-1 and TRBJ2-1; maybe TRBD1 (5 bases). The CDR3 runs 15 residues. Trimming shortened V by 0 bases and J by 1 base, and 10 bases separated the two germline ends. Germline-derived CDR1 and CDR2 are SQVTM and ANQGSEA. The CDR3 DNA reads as TGCAGCGTTGAAGATTGGCAGGGATCCTACAATGAGCAGTTCTTC. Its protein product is CSVEDWQGSYNEQFF.

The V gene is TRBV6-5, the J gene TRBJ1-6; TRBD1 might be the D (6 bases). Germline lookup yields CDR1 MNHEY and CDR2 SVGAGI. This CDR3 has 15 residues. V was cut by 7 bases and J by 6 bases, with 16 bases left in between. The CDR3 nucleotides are TGTGCCAGCACGACCCAGGGGTCTCCTAATTCACCCCTCCACTTT. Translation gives CASTTQGSPNSPLHF.

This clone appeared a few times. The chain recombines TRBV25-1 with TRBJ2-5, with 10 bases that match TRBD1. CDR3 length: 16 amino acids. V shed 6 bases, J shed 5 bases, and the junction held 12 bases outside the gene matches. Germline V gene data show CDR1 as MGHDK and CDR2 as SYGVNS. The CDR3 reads CASRRSGQGLGETQYF. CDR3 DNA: TGTGCCAGCAGAAGATCGGGACAGGGGTTGGGGGAGACCCAGTACTTC.

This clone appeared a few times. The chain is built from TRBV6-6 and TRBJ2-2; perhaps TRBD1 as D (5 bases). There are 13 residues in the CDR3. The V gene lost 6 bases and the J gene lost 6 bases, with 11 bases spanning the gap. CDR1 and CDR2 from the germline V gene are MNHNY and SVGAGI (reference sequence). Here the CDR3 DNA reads TGTGCCAGCAGGGCAGGGATACCCGGGGAGCTGTTTTTT. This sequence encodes CASRAGIPGELFF.

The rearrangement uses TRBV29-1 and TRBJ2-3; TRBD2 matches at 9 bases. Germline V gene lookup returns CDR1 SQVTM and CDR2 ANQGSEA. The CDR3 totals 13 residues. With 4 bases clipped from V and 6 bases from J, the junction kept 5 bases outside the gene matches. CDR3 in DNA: TGCAGCGTTGGGACTAGCGTATCCGATACGCAGTATTTT. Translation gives CSVGTSVSDTQYF.

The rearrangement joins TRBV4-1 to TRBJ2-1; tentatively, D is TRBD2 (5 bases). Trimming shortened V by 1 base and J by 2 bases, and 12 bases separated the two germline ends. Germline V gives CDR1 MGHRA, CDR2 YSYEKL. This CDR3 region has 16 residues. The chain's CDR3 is CASSQVGATTYNEQFF. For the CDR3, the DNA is TGCGCCAGCAGCCAAGTAGGAGCGACTACCTACAATGAGCAGTTCTTC.

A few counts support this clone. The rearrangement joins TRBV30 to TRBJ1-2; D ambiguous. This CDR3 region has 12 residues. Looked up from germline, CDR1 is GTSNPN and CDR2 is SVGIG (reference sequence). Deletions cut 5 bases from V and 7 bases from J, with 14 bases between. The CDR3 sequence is CAWGPRGGGYTF. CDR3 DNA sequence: TGTGCCTGGGGGCCAAGAGGTGGTGGCTACACCTTC.

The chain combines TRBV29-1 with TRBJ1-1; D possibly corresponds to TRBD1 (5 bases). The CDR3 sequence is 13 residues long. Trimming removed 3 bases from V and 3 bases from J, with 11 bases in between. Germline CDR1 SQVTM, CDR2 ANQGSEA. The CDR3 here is CSVDTGVDTEAFF. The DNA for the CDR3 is TGCAGCGTTGATACGGGGGTTGACACTGAAGCTTTCTTT. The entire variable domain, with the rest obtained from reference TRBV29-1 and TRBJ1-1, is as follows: SAVISQKPSRDICQRGTSLTIQCQVDSQVTMMFWYRQQPGQSLTLIATANQGSEATYESGFVIDKFPISRPNLTFSTLTVSNMSPEDSSIYLCSVDTGVDTEAFFGQGTRLTVV.

DNA for the CDR3: TGTGCCAGCAGTCCTACTACCGGACAGGGGATCTACGAGCAGTACTTC. This sequence encodes CASSPTTGQGIYEQYF. The J gene is TRBJ2-7, the V gene TRBV6-6, with 9 bases fitting TRBD1. Germline-derived CDR1 and CDR2 are MNHNY and SVGAGI (reference sequence). After removal of 5 bases from V and 3 bases from J, the junction contained 11 bases not matched to a gene. This CDR3 is built from 16 residues.

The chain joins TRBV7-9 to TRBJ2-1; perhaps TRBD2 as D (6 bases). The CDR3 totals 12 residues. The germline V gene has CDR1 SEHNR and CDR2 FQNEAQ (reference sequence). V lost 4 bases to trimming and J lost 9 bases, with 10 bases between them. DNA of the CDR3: TGTGCCAGCAGCTACGGGAGAGGTGAGCAGTTCTTC. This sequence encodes CASSYGRGEQFF.

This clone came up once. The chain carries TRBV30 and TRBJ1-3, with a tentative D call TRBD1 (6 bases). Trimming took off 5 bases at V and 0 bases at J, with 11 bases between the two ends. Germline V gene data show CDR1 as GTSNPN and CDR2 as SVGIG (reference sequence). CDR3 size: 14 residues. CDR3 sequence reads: CAWGGITSGNTIYF. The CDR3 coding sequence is TGTGCCTGGGGGGGCATTACCTCTGGAAACACCATATATTTT.

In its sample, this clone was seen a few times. The CDR3 here is CAWSVPTRAGANVLTF. The CDR3 DNA is TGTGCCTGGAGTGTCCCCACCAGGGCTGGGGCCAACGTCCTGACTTTC. J is TRBJ2-6 and V is TRBV30, with a weak D call TRBD1 (5 bases). Per germline, CDR1 GTSNPN and CDR2 SVGIG (reference sequence). The ends were cut back, 0 bases at V and 2 bases at J, with 11 bases in the middle. This CDR3 is 16 amino acids long.

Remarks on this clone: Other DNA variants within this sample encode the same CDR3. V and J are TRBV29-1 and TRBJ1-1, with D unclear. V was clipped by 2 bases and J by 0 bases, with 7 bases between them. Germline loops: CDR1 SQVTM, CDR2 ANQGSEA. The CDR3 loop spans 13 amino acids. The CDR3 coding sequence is TGCAGCGTTGAACGGCGGTTGAACACTGAAGCTTTCTTT. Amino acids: CSVERRLNTEAFF.

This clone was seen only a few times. DNA for the CDR3: TGCGCCAGCAGCCAAACCTTGGGGGGTAGCGGTCCTTACAATGAGCAGTTCTTC. Translated, it gives CASSQTLGGSGPYNEQFF. This chain uses TRBV4-1 with TRBJ2-1; D may be TRBD2 (6 bases). Trimming pared 2 bases from V and 4 bases from J, leaving 21 bases between. CDR3 length: 18 amino acids. Germline values: CDR1 MGHRA, CDR2 YSYEKL.

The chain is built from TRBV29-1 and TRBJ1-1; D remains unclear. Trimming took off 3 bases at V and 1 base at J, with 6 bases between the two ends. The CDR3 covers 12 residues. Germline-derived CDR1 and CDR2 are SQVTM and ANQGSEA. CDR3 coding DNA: TGCAGCGTTGATAGGAGGAACACTGAAGCTTTCTTT. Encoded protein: CSVDRRNTEAFF. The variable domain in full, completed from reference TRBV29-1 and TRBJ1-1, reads SAVISQKPSRDICQRGTSLTIQCQVDSQVTMMFWYRQQPGQSLTLIATANQGSEATYESGFVIDKFPISRPNLTFSTLTVSNMSPEDSSIYLCSVDRRNTEAFFGQGTRLTVV.

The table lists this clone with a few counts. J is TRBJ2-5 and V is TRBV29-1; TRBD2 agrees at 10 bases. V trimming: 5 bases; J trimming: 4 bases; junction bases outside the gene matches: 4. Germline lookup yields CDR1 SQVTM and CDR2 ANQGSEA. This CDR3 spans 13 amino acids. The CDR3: CSVRGLAIETQYF. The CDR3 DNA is TGCAGCGTTAGGGGACTAGCGATAGAGACCCAGTACTTC.

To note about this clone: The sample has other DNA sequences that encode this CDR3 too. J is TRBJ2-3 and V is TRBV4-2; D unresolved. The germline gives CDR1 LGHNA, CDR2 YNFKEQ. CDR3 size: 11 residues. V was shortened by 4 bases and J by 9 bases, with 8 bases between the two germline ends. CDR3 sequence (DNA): TGTGCCAGCAGCCGGTCGGACACGCAGTATTTT. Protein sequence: CASSRSDTQYF.

In DNA, the CDR3 is TGCGCCAGCAGCTTGGACACTTATAATTCACCCCTCCACTTT. Its translation is CASSLDTYNSPLHF. The chain uses TRBV5-1 and TRBJ1-6; no firm D call. The CDR3 is made up of 14 amino acids. Trimming removed 0 bases from V and 4 bases from J, with 5 bases in between. Germline V CDR1 and CDR2: SGHRS, YFSETQ.

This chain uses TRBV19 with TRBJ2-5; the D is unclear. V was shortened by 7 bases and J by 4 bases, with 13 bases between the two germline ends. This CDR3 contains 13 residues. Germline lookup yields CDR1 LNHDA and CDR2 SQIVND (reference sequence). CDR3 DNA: TGTGCCAGTAACGGCAGGCTCTCAGAGACCCAGTACTTC. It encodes CASNGRLSETQYF.

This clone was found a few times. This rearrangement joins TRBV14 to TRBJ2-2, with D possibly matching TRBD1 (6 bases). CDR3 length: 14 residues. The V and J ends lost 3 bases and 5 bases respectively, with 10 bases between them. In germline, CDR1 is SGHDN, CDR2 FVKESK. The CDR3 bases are TGTGCCAGCAGCCAGATAACAGGGACCGGGGAGCTGTTTTTT. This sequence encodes CASSQITGTGELFF.